This TCR beta chain stems from a study of shared clonotypes between healthy human individuals. Study-level background: The study used three CD4 naive, three CD4 memory, two CD8 naive and one CD8 memory plate per donor.

There are a few counts of this clone. Germline V CDR1 and CDR2: SGHVS, FQNEAQ. The CDR3 totals 13 residues. Trimming stripped 3 bases from V and 4 bases from J, with 9 bases between. The donor population consisted of healthy HIV-negative adults with no recent acute infections or vaccinations. Splitting of each subset's genomic DNA was done evenly across several immunoSEQ plates. Under the authors' procedure: As immunoSEQ supplied junction-only sequences (without quality scores), filtering differed. This table comes from immunoSEQ multiplex PCR, and its TCRdb copy is limited to in-frame clones, with some not included. D and trimming were read from the DNA, whereas the V and J calls and clone size are those reported in that table. The sample shows about 1.5 million clones, roughly 96% of them seen only once.

The sequence was obtained from a man under 40 in good health. The chain links TRBV7-8 to TRBJ1-1; D is undetermined. The sample taken for sequencing was naive CD4+ T cells sorted from blood. As to subset: CD45RA+ positively selected. Here the CDR3 DNA reads TGTGCCAGCAGCTTGGCCCCGGGCACTGAAGCTTTCTTT. Its translation is CASSLAPGTEAFF.